The rows below give T cell receptor beta chains drawn from one sample of a study of spatial heterogeneity in lung cancer. Each CDR3 protein is one row after TCRdb ran MiXCR on the 5' RACE reads. The sample has about 5,700 distinct CDR3 sequences, roughly 13% seen once; the top ten hold approximately 15%. The starting material was lung tumor tissue, obtained at surgery. The receptor source for this set is a female donor with early-stage non-small cell lung cancer. CDR3s include the opening cysteine and the closing phenylalanine or tryptophan. D genes are given only for firm matches. Size tells how often a clone was seen (once, few, many) or the class of an expanded clone, and some rows leave it out.

cdr3_aa | cdr3_nt | d_call | v_call | clone_size | j_call
CASSLERPGNEQFF | TGTGCCAGCAGCTTGGAACGACCTGGCAATGAGCAGTTCTTC | NA | TRBV5-5 | NA | TRBJ2-1
CSAVRQQNTGELFF | TGCAGCGCCGTTCGGCAGCAGAACACCGGGGAGCTGTTTTTT | NA | TRBV20-1 | many | TRBJ2-2
CASSLSGTTDTQYF | TGTGCCAGCAGCTTAAGTGGGACCACAGATACGCAGTATTTT | NA | TRBV7-2 | many | TRBJ2-3
CASSEFTGIGSYEQYF | TGTGCCAGCAGTGAGTTTACCGGGATAGGTTCCTACGAGCAGTACTTC | NA | TRBV25-1 | medium-sized | TRBJ2-7
CASSQGQNQAFF | TGTGCCAGCAGTCAGGGACAGAATCAGGCTTTCTTT | TRBD1 | TRBV27 | many | TRBJ1-1
CASSLVTGTMDQPQHF | TGTGCCAGCAGCTTAGTTACAGGGACCATGGATCAGCCCCAGCATTTT | NA | TRBV7-2 | many | TRBJ1-5
CASSSPRILAGSWEQFF | TGTGCCAGCAGCTCCCCCCGGATCTTAGCGGGGTCCTGGGAGCAGTTCTTC | TRBD2 | TRBV7-9 | medium-sized | TRBJ2-1
CASSQDQGPFDEQFF | TGCGCCAGCAGCCAAGATCAGGGACCCTTCGATGAGCAGTTCTTC | NA | TRBV4-3 | medium-sized | TRBJ2-1
CAIGGGDTQYF | TGTGCCATTGGCGGGGGAGATACGCAGTATTTT | TRBD2 | TRBV11-2 | medium-sized | TRBJ2-3
CASRGSETWNTEAFF | TGTGCCAGCCGAGGTTCCGAAACGTGGAACACTGAAGCTTTCTTT | NA | TRBV12-3/TRBV12-4 | NA | TRBJ1-1
CASSPTLKADTQYF | TGTGCCAGCAGCCCTACCTTAAAGGCAGATACGCAGTATTTT | NA | TRBV3-1 | large | TRBJ2-3
CASSQAGIRRETQYF | TGTGCCAGCAGCCAAGCAGGGATTCGGAGGGAGACCCAGTACTTC | NA | TRBV14 | medium-sized | TRBJ2-5
CASSLYRNTEAFF | TGTGCCAGCAGTTTATATAGGAACACTGAAGCTTTCTTT | NA | TRBV27 | many | TRBJ1-1
CASSPQGGSDEQYF | TGTGCCAGCTCACCCCAGGGAGGGTCGGACGAGCAGTACTTC | TRBD2 | TRBV18 | medium-sized | TRBJ2-7
CASRGQCTEAFF | TGTGCCAGCAGGGGACAGTGTACTGAAGCTTTCTTT | TRBD1 | TRBV6-1 | NA | TRBJ1-1
CAWSVGDTQYF | TGTGCCTGGAGTGTAGGAGATACGCAGTATTTT | NA | TRBV30 | many | TRBJ2-3
CASSQDERAPQYF | TGTGCCAGCAGCCAAGATGAGCGGGCCCCCCAGTACTTC | NA | TRBV3-1 | medium-sized | TRBJ2-5
CAWQTGGINIQYF | TGTGCCTGGCAGACAGGGGGCATAAACATTCAGTACTTC | TRBD1 | TRBV30 | medium-sized | TRBJ2-4
CASSLAGRSYNEQFF | TGTGCCAGCAGCCTAGCGGGAAGGTCCTACAATGAGCAGTTCTTC | TRBD2 | TRBV9 | medium-sized | TRBJ2-1
CASSLGPDRVVGEQYF | TGTGCCAGCAGCTTAGGGCCCGACAGGGTAGTAGGCGAGCAGTACTTC | TRBD1 | TRBV7-6 | NA | TRBJ2-7
CASSPRQVTEAFF | TGTGCCAGCAGCCCACGCCAGGTCACTGAAGCTTTCTTT | NA | TRBV7-9 | medium-sized | TRBJ1-1
CASSPGTGSFTDTQYF | TGTGCCAGCAGCCCGGGCACTGGGTCCTTCACAGATACGCAGTATTTT | NA | TRBV7-2 | medium-sized | TRBJ2-3
CSVTKRETGTDTQYF | TGCAGCGTAACAAAGCGGGAGACGGGCACAGATACGCAGTATTTT | TRBD2 | TRBV29-1 | medium-sized | TRBJ2-3
CASSLGVSGAARNEQFF | TGTGCCAGCAGCTTAGGAGTTAGCGGGGCCGCTAGGAATGAGCAGTTCTTC | TRBD2 | TRBV7-2 | medium-sized | TRBJ2-1
CASSSPGRRYEQYF | TGTGCCAGCAGTTCCCCGGGACGGCGATACGAGCAGTACTTC | NA | TRBV27 | many | TRBJ2-7
CASSEALGRAYEQYF | TGTGCCAGCAGTGAAGCGTTAGGCAGGGCTTACGAGCAGTACTTC | NA | TRBV6-1 | many | TRBJ2-7
CASSRGQYTDTQYF | TGTGCCAGCAGTCGCGGACAGTACACAGATACGCAGTATTTT | NA | TRBV6-6 | medium-sized | TRBJ2-3
CASSRHTGTANYGYTF | TGTGCCAGCAGCCGGCACACCGGGACAGCGAACTATGGCTACACCTTC | TRBD1 | TRBV3-1 | medium-sized | TRBJ1-2
CASSSRTFGGQPQHF | TGTGCCAGCAGTTCCCGGACATTTGGGGGGCAGCCCCAGCATTTT | NA | TRBV12-3/TRBV12-4 | medium-sized | TRBJ1-5
CASVLSGTGFSEQYF | TGTGCCAGCGTTTTATCCGGGACAGGGTTTTCCGAGCAGTACTTC | TRBD1 | TRBV28 | many | TRBJ2-7
CATSRDLGSGANVLTF | TGTGCCACCAGCAGAGACCTGGGCTCTGGGGCCAACGTCCTGACTTTC | NA | TRBV15 | medium-sized | TRBJ2-6
CASSLKGWGTEAFF | TGTGCCAGCAGTTTAAAGGGGTGGGGCACTGAAGCTTTCTTT | NA | TRBV27 | large | TRBJ1-1
CAISDPRALREGPTDTQYF | TGTGCCATCAGCGATCCCAGGGCGTTGCGGGAGGGCCCGACAGATACGCAGTATTTT | TRBD2 | TRBV10-3 | many | TRBJ2-3
CASSLTGLGNQPQHF | TGTGCCAGCAGTTTAACGGGGCTTGGAAATCAGCCCCAGCATTTT | NA | TRBV27 | medium-sized | TRBJ1-5
CASSLAVGRSDTQYF | TGTGCCAGCAGCTTAGCGGTAGGGAGGTCAGATACGCAGTATTTT | NA | TRBV7-9 | many | TRBJ2-3